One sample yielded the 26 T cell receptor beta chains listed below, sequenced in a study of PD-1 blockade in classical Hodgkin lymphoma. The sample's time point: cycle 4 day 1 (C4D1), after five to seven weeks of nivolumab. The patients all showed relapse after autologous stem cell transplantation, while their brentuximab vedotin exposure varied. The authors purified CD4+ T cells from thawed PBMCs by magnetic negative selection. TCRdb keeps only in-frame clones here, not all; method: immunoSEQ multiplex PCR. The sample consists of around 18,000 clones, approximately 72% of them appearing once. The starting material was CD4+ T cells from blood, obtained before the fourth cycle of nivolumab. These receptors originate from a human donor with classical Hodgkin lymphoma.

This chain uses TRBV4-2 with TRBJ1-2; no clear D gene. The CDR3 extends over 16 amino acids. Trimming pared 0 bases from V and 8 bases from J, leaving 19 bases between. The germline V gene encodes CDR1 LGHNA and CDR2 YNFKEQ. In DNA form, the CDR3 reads TGTGCCAGCAGCCAAGATACGGATCCGTCGTTGAGGGGCTACACCTTC. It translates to CASSQDTDPSLRGYTF.

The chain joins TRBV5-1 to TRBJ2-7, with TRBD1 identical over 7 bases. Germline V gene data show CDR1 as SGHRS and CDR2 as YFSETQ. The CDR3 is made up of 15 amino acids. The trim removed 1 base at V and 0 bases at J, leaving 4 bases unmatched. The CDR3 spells CASSLHWDSSYEQYF. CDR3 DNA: TGCGCCAGCAGCTTGCATTGGGACAGCTCCTACGAGCAGTACTTC. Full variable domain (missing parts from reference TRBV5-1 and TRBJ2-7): KAGVTQTPRYLIKTRGQQVTLSCSPISGHRSVSWYQQTPGQGLQFLFEYFSETQRNKGNFPGRFSGRQFSNSRSEMNVSTLELGDSALYLCASSLHWDSSYEQYFGPGTRLTVT.

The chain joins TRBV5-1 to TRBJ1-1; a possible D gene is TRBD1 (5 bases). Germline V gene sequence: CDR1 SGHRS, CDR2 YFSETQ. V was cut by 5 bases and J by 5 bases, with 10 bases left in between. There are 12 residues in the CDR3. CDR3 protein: CASRSRQTEAFF. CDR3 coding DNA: TGCGCCAGCAGAAGCCGACAGACTGAAGCTTTCTTT. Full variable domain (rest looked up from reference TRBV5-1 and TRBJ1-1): KAGVTQTPRYLIKTRGQQVTLSCSPISGHRSVSWYQQTPGQGLQFLFEYFSETQRNKGNFPGRFSGRQFSNSRSEMNVSTLELGDSALYLCASRSRQTEAFFGQGTRLTVV.

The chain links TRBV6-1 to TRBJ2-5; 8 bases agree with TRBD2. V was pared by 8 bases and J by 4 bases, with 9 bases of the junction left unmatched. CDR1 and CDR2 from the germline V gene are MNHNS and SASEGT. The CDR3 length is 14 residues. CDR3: CASLPGGLGETQYF. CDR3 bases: TGTGCCAGCCTCCCGGGGGGGCTCGGAGAGACCCAGTACTTC.

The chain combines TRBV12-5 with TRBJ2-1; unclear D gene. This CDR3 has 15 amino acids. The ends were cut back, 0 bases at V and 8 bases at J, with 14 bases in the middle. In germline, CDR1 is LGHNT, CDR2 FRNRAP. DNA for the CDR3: TGTGCTAGTGGTTTGGTACCCGAGAGAGTGGATGAGCAGTTCTTC. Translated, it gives CASGLVPERVDEQFF.

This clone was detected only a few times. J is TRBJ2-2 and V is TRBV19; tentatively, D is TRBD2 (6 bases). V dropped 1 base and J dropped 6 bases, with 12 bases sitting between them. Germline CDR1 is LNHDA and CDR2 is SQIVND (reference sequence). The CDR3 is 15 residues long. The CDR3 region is CASSIALASAGELFF. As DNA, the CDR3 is TGTGCCAGTAGTATAGCACTAGCCTCTGCCGGGGAGCTGTTTTTT.

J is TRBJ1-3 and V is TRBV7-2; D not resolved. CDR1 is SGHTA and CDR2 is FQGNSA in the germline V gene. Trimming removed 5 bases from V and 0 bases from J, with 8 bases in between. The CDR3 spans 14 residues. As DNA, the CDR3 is TGTGCCAGCAGCCCCCCAAGCTCTGGAAACACCATATATTTT. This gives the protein CASSPPSSGNTIYF.

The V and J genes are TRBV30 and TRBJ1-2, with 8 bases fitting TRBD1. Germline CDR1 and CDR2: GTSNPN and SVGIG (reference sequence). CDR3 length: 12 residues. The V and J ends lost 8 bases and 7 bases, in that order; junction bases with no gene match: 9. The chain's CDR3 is CALAGGMGGYTF. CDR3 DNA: TGTGCCCTGGCAGGGGGCATGGGTGGCTACACCTTC.

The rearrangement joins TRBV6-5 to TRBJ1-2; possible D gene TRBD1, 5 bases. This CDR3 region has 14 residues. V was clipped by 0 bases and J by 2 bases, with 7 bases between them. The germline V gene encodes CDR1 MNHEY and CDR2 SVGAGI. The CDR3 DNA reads TGTGCCAGCAGTTACTCGGCAGGGAACTATGGCTACACCTTC. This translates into CASSYSAGNYGYTF.

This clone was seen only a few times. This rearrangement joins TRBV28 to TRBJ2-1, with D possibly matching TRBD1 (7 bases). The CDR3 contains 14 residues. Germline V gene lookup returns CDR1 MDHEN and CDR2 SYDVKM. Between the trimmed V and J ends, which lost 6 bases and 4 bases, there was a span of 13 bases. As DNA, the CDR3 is TGTGCCAGCAGCTCAGGGGGGCGATACAATGAGCAGTTCTTC. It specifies CASSSGGRYNEQFF.

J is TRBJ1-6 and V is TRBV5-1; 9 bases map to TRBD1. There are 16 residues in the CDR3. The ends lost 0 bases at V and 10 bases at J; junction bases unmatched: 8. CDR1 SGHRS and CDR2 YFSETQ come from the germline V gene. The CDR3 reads CASSLDRGRGYSPLHF. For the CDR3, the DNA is TGCGCCAGCAGCTTGGACAGGGGGCGAGGATACTCACCCCTCCACTTT.

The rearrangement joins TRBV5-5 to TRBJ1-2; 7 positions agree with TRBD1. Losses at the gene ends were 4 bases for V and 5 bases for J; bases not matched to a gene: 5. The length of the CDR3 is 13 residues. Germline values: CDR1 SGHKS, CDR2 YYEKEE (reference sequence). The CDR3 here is CASSPGTVYGYTF. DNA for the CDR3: TGTGCCAGCAGCCCGGGGACAGTTTATGGCTACACCTTC.

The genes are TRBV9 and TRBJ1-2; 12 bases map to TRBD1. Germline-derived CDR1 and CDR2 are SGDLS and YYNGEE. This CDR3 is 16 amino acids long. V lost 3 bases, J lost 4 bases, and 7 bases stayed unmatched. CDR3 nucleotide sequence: TGTGCCAGCAGCGGCCCCGGGACAGGGGGCTTCTATGGCTACACCTTC. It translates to CASSGPGTGGFYGYTF.

This CDR3 is CASSPSNQPQHF. The DNA for the CDR3 is TGTGCCAGCTCACCATCCAATCAGCCCCAGCATTTT. This chain joins TRBV18 and TRBJ1-5; D remains ambiguous. The CDR3 length is 12 residues. Germline V CDR1 and CDR2: KGHSH, LQKENI. Trimming shortened V by 2 bases and J by 3 bases, and 2 bases separated the two germline ends. Full variable domain (remainder filled in from reference TRBV18 and TRBJ1-5): NAGVMQNPRHLVRRRGQEARLRCSPMKGHSHVYWYRQLPEEGLKFMVYLQKENIIDESGMPKERFSAEFPKEGPSILRIQQVVRGDSAAYFCASSPSNQPQHFGDGTRLSIL.

DNA for the CDR3: TGTGCCAGCTCAGTCCCTCATCCGGGAGCCAATGAGCAGTTCTTC. Translated, it gives CASSVPHPGANEQFF. The rearrangement joins TRBV25-1 to TRBJ2-1; D may be TRBD2 (6 bases). The germline V and J ends were trimmed by 8 bases and 6 bases, with 20 bases remaining between them. In germline, CDR1 is MGHDK, CDR2 SYGVNS. CDR3 length equals 15 residues.

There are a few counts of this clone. The CDR3 protein is CASSEWGHFSGNTIYF. As DNA, the CDR3 is TGCGCCAGCAGTGAGTGGGGACATTTCTCTGGAAACACCATATATTTT. V usage is TRBV10-2 and J usage is TRBJ1-3; D is possibly TRBD1 (6 bases). Looked up from germline, CDR1 is WSHSY and CDR2 is SAAADI. The CDR3 sequence is 16 residues long. V lost 1 base to trimming and J lost 0 bases, with 10 bases between them.

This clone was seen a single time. The CDR3 DNA reads TGTGCCAGCAGCCGGGACGTAGGCTACGAGCAGTACTTC. Translated: CASSRDVGYEQYF. The chain recombines TRBV4-2 with TRBJ2-7; the D call may be TRBD1 or TRBD2 (5 bases each). Per the germline V gene, CDR1 is LGHNA and CDR2 is YNFKEQ. This CDR3 contains 13 residues. The V and J ends lost 4 bases and 3 bases respectively, with 10 bases between them.

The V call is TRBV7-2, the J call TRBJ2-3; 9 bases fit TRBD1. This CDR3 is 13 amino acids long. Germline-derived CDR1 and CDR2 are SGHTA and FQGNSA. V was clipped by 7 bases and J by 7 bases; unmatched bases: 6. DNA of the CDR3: TGTGCCAGCAACACAGGGGGCGCCAATACGCAGTATTTT. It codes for CASNTGGANTQYF.

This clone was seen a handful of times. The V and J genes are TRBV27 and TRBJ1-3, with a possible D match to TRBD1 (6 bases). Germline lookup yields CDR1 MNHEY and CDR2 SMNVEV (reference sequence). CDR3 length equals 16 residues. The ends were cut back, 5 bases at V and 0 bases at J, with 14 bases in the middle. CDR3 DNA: TGTGCCAGCAGTCCCGGACAGTTTAGCTCTGGAAACACCATATATTTT. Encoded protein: CASSPGQFSSGNTIYF.

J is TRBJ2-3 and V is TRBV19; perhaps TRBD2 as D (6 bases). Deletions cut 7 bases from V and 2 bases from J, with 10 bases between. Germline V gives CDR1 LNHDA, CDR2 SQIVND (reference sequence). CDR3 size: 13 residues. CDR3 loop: CASNAGNTDTQYF. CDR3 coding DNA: TGTGCCAGTAATGCGGGGAACACAGATACGCAGTATTTT.

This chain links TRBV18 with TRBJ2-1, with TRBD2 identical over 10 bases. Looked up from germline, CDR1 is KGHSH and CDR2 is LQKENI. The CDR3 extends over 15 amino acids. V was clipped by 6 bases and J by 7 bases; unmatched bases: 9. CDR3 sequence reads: CASSDLAGVSNEQFF. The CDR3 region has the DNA TGTGCCAGCTCTGACCTAGCGGGAGTATCTAATGAGCAGTTCTTC.

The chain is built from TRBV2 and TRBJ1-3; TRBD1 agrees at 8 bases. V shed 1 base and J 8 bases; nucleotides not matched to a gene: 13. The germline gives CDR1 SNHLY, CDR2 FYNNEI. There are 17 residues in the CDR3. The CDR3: CASSEGVGRGLLYTIYF. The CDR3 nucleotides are TGTGCCAGCAGTGAAGGGGTGGGCAGGGGGCTTCTCTACACCATATATTTT.

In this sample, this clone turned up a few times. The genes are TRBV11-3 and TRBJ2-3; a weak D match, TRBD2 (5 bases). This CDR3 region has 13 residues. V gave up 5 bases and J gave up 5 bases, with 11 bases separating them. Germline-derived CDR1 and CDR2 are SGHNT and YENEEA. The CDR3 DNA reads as TGTGCCAGCAGCCCATATGGAGGAGATACGCAGTATTTT. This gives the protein CASSPYGGDTQYF.

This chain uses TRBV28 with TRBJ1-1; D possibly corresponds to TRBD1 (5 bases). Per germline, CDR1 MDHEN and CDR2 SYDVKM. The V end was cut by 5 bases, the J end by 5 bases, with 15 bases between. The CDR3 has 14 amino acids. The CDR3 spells CASSTLGRETEAFF. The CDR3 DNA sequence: TGTGCCAGCAGTACTTTGGGCAGGGAGACTGAAGCTTTCTTT.

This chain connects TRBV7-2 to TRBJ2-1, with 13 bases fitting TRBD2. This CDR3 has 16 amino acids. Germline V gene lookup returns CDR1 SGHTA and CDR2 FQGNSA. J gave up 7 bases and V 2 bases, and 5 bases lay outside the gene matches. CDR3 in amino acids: CASSLPGLAGFNEQFF. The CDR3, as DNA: TGTGCCAGCAGCTTACCGGGACTAGCGGGATTTAATGAGCAGTTCTTC.

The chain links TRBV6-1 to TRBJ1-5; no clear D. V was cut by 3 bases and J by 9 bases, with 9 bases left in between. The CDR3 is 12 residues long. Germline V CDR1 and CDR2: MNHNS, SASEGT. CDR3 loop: CASSDNLGPQHF. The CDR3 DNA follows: TGTGCCAGCAGTGACAACCTGGGGCCCCAGCATTTT.